The next 30 T cell receptor beta chains were all read from a single sample in a study of blood T cell repertoires in COVID-19. The table came from immunoSEQ multiplex PCR; TCRdb's copy has only in-frame clones and leaves some out. The sample shows about 330,000 clones, roughly 86% of them seen only once. The sequenced material came from peripheral blood. The receptors were gathered from a young man with COVID-19, enrolled during active disease.

The V call is TRBV11-2, the J call TRBJ1-2; 9 nucleotides agree with TRBD1. This CDR3 region has 15 residues. Unmatched junction bases numbered 13, after V lost 6 bases and J lost 8 bases. Germline CDR1 and CDR2: SGHAT and FQNNGV. CDR3 nucleotide sequence: TGTGCCAGCAGGCAAAACCCTACAGGGGGCCTCGGCTACACCTTC. Its protein is CASRQNPTGGLGYTF.

This chain connects TRBV3-1 (or the pseudogene TRBV3-2) to TRBJ1-1; D possibly corresponds to TRBD1 (5 bases). Germline V gives CDR1 LGHDT, CDR2 YNNKEL (reference sequence). The V end was cut by 2 bases, the J end by 8 bases, with 15 bases between. This CDR3 contains 14 residues. CDR3 in amino acids: CASSQPWQQAEAFF. Written as DNA, the CDR3 is TGTGCCAGCAGCCAACCATGGCAACAGGCCGAAGCTTTCTTT.

The rearrangement links TRBV11-2 to TRBJ2-5; 8 nucleotides match TRBD2. Germline-derived CDR1 and CDR2 are SGHAT and FQNNGV. The CDR3 is 17 amino acids. Germline trimming cut 1 base from V and 1 base from J; bases unmatched to any gene: 8. The CDR3 loop is CASSLGELADSQETQYF. Here the CDR3 DNA reads TGTGCCAGCAGCTTAGGGGAACTAGCGGACAGCCAAGAGACCCAGTACTTC. Full variable domain (outside the CDR3, taken from reference TRBV11-2 and TRBJ2-5): EAGVAQSPRYKIIEKRQSVAFWCNPISGHATLYWYQQILGQGPKLLIQFQNNGVVDDSQLPKDRFSAERLKGVDSTLKIQPAKLEDSAVYLCASSLGELADSQETQYFGPGTRLLVL.

The chain employs TRBV19 and TRBJ2-5, with D possibly matching TRBD1 (5 bases). Germline assignment: CDR1 LNHDA and CDR2 SQIVND (reference sequence). This CDR3 is built from 13 residues. With 7 bases removed from V and 2 bases from J, the gap between germline ends came to 11 bases. The CDR3 DNA sequence: TGTGCCAGTAACAGGCGATCACAAGAGACCCAGTACTTC. Its protein is CASNRRSQETQYF.

The rearrangement joins TRBV4-3 to TRBJ2-1; D is perhaps TRBD2 (6 bases). Trimming left V 0 bases short and J 6 bases short, with 12 bases between. The V gene's germline CDR1 is LGHNA and CDR2 YSLEER. This CDR3 region has 15 residues. The CDR3 region has the DNA TGCGCCAGCAGCCAAGACCGAGCGGGCAGCAATGAGCAGTTCTTC. Residues: CASSQDRAGSNEQFF.

Worth noting for this clone: Distinct nucleotide sequences in the sample also encode this CDR3. This sequence joins TRBV6-5 and TRBJ1-1; 7 bases are shared with TRBD1. The germline gives CDR1 MNHEY, CDR2 SVGAGI. CDR3 length: 15 residues. With V trimmed by 0 bases and J by 3 bases, 4 bases remained unmatched. The CDR3 here is CASSYSRTGDTEAFF. CDR3 bases: TGTGCCAGCAGTTACTCACGCACAGGGGACACTGAAGCTTTCTTT.

V is TRBV7-2 and J is TRBJ2-5; 8 positions agree with TRBD1. Germline CDR1 reads SGHTA; CDR2 reads FQGNSA. V was clipped by 2 bases and J by 9 bases; unmatched bases: 11. CDR3 length: 15 residues. The CDR3, as DNA: TGTGCCAGCAGCTTACAGGGGGCCCTGGGGAGAGCCCAGTACTTC. Translation gives CASSLQGALGRAQYF.

V gene TRBV6-5 combines with J gene TRBJ2-7, with 7 bases matching TRBD1. The V gene end was trimmed by 2 bases and the J gene end by 6 bases; junction bases not matched to a gene: 10. This CDR3 spans 15 amino acids. The germline V gene encodes CDR1 MNHEY and CDR2 SVGAGI. The CDR3: CASSYEPLTGVEQYF. The CDR3 DNA reads TGTGCCAGCAGTTACGAGCCCCTTACAGGGGTCGAGCAGTACTTC.

The chain has TRBV28 and TRBJ1-2; 9 positions match TRBD1. Germline V CDR1 and CDR2: MDHEN, SYDVKM. With 6 bases clipped from V and 2 bases from J, the junction kept 4 bases outside the gene matches. This CDR3 is 14 amino acids long. CDR3 loop: CASRRDRVNYGYTF. The CDR3 nucleotides read TGTGCCAGCAGGAGGGACAGGGTGAACTATGGCTACACCTTC.

This clone has a single count. This chain links TRBV12-5 with TRBJ1-3; no reliable D call. V dropped 3 bases and J dropped 8 bases, with 8 bases sitting between them. This CDR3 is built from 12 residues. CDR1 LGHNT and CDR2 FRNRAP come from the germline V gene. CDR3: CASGFGPYTIYF. The CDR3 nucleotides are TGTGCTAGTGGTTTCGGTCCTTACACCATATATTTT.

The chain couples TRBV11-3 to TRBJ2-3; D perhaps matches TRBD2 (6 bases). In germline, CDR1 is SGHNT, CDR2 YENEEA. The germline V and J ends were trimmed by 5 bases and 3 bases, with 15 bases remaining between them. This CDR3 contains 15 residues. The chain's CDR3 is CASSPGGVYTDTQYF. CDR3 in DNA: TGTGCCAGCAGCCCAGGAGGGGTGTATACAGATACGCAGTATTTT.

The chain recombines TRBV11-1 with TRBJ2-5; tentative D call: TRBD1 (6 bases). The germline gives CDR1 SGHAT, CDR2 FQDESV (reference sequence). V was pared by 5 bases and J by 5 bases, with 15 bases between. The length of the CDR3 is 14 residues. CDR3 region: CASSLRGGYETQYF. The DNA of the CDR3 is TGTGCCAGCAGCCTCAGGGGTGGTTACGAGACCCAGTACTTC. Complete variable domain (other parts from reference TRBV11-1 and TRBJ2-5): EAEVAQSPRYKITEKSQAVAFWCDPISGHATLYWYRQILGQGPELLVQFQDESVVDDSQLPKDRFSAERLKGVDSTLKIQPAELGDSAMYLCASSLRGGYETQYFGPGTRLLVL.

The chain employs TRBV24-1 and TRBJ2-3, with 7 bases identical to TRBD1. V shed 9 bases and J 0 bases; nucleotides not matched to a gene: 5. The length of the CDR3 is 14 residues. The germline V gene has CDR1 KGHDR and CDR2 SFDVKD. The CDR3, as DNA: TGTGCCACCTCCAGGGACAGTAGCACAGATACGCAGTATTTT. Its translation: CATSRDSSTDTQYF.

This chain uses TRBV6-2 or TRBV6-3 with TRBJ2-7, with TRBD1 matching over 9 bases. Germline V gene sequence: CDR1 MNHEY, CDR2 SVGEGT. V was clipped by 6 bases and J by 2 bases; unmatched bases: 8. There are 15 residues in the CDR3. The CDR3 loop is CASSRPDRGAYEQYF. In DNA, the CDR3 is TGTGCCAGCAGCCGCCCGGACAGGGGCGCCTACGAGCAGTACTTC.

This sequence joins TRBV19 and TRBJ1-1, with a tentative D call TRBD1 (5 bases). Germline CDR1 is LNHDA and CDR2 is SQIVND (reference sequence). There are 13 residues in the CDR3. Trimming removed 6 bases at V and 3 bases at J, with 11 bases between. The CDR3 DNA reads TGTGCCAGTAGCTGGCAGGGTTACACTGAAGCTTTCTTT. It encodes CASSWQGYTEAFF.

V usage is TRBV7-9 and J usage is TRBJ2-7; D might be TRBD1 (6 bases). The CDR3 runs to 17 residues. V lost 10 bases and J lost 2, with 27 bases in between. Germline CDR1 reads SEHNR; CDR2 reads FQNEAQ (reference sequence). The CDR3 here is CAITLSPLRTVTYEQYF. The CDR3 DNA follows: TGTGCCATCACCCTGTCTCCCTTGAGGACAGTGACCTACGAGCAGTACTTC.

CDR3 region: CAILFPLAFSTSGGSGTQYF. CDR3 DNA: TGTGCCATCCTTTTCCCTCTCGCCTTTTCAACTAGCGGGGGGTCCGGGACCCAGTACTTC. The chain carries TRBV21-1 and TRBJ2-5; the D call in the table, TRBD2, was not verified against the DNA. TRBV21-1 has pseudogene status. The CDR3 extends over 20 amino acids.

The CDR3 protein is CASSKDNSSNQPQHF. CDR3 coding DNA: TGTGCCAGCAGCAAAGATAACAGTAGCAATCAGCCCCAGCATTTT. The J gene is TRBJ1-5, the V gene TRBV21-1; the table's D call, TRBD1, was not checked against the DNA. TRBV21-1 is noted as a pseudogene. CDR3 length: 15 amino acids.

CDR3 amino acids: CASSFSGLPHNQPQHF. The DNA of the CDR3 is TGTGCCAGCAGTTTTTCAGGTTTACCGCACAATCAGCCCCAGCATTTT. The chain couples TRBV27 to TRBJ1-5; D remains ambiguous. The V end was cut by 3 bases, the J end by 3 bases, with 15 bases between. The germline V gene has CDR1 MNHEY and CDR2 SMNVEV (reference sequence). The CDR3 has 16 amino acids.

V and J are TRBV19 and TRBJ2-3; TRBD1 matches at 7 bases. The trim removed 4 bases at V and 0 bases at J, leaving 7 bases unmatched. The CDR3 contains 16 residues. Germline V gives CDR1 LNHDA, CDR2 SQIVND (reference sequence). This chain's CDR3 is CASSNRGRHSTDTQYF. CDR3 nucleotides: TGTGCCAGTAGTAACAGGGGCCGCCACAGCACAGATACGCAGTATTTT.

The gene calls are TRBV2 and TRBJ2-7; 9 bases are a match to TRBD1. The CDR3 has 14 residues. Losses at the gene ends were 5 bases for V and 3 bases for J; bases not matched to a gene: 5. In germline, CDR1 is SNHLY, CDR2 FYNNEI. Here the CDR3 reads CASSPGTGIYEQYF. CDR3 nucleotides: TGTGCCAGCAGTCCCGGGACAGGGATCTACGAGCAGTACTTC.

The chain is built from TRBV9 and TRBJ2-5; 8 nucleotides match TRBD2. CDR3 length equals 13 residues. CDR1 SGDLS and CDR2 YYNGEE come from the germline V gene. J gave up 6 bases and V 7 bases, and 8 bases lay outside the gene matches. The CDR3 here is CASGSGGQKTQYF. The CDR3 nucleotides read TGTGCCAGCGGAAGCGGGGGCCAGAAGACCCAGTACTTC.

The chain uses TRBV6-5 and TRBJ2-7; possible D gene TRBD2, 6 bases. This CDR3 contains 12 residues. Trimming pared 6 bases from V and 5 bases from J, leaving 11 bases between. Per the germline V gene, CDR1 is MNHEY and CDR2 is SVGAGI. CDR3 region: CASSAGGDEQYF. As DNA, the CDR3 is TGTGCCAGCAGCGCCGGCGGGGACGAGCAGTACTTC.

The rearrangement links TRBV7-2 to TRBJ1-1; no definite D call. Trimming cost V 3 bases and J 0 bases, with 8 bases left between them. Per germline, CDR1 SGHTA and CDR2 FQGNSA. The CDR3 spans 14 residues. The CDR3 protein is CASSFTSMNTEAFF. DNA for the CDR3: TGTGCCAGCAGCTTTACGTCTATGAACACTGAAGCTTTCTTT.

The V gene is TRBV18, the J gene TRBJ2-3; TRBD2 matches 10 bases. This CDR3 comprises 20 residues. CDR1 is KGHSH and CDR2 is LQKENI in the germline V gene. V was pared by 3 bases and J by 2 bases, with 17 bases of the junction left unmatched. The CDR3 sequence is CASSPPRSPSSGRTTDTQYF. CDR3 nucleotides: TGTGCCAGCTCACCGCCCCGTTCCCCCTCTAGCGGGAGAACCACAGATACGCAGTATTTT.

This chain connects TRBV4-2 to TRBJ2-7, with D tentatively TRBD1 (5 bases). The CDR3 is 15 residues long. V lost 2 bases to trimming and J lost 0 bases, with 11 bases between them. Germline V gene sequence: CDR1 LGHNA, CDR2 YNFKEQ. CDR3: CASSQNRYTSYEQYF. The CDR3 nucleotides read TGTGCCAGCAGCCAAAACAGGTATACCTCCTACGAGCAGTACTTC.

V usage is TRBV20-1 and J usage is TRBJ2-7; 14 nucleotides align to TRBD2. In germline, CDR1 is DFQATT, CDR2 SNEGSKA (reference sequence). There are 16 residues in the CDR3. V was pared by 3 bases and J by 5 bases, with 9 bases of the junction left unmatched. CDR3 sequence (DNA): TGCAGTGCTAGTCCCGGGACTAGCGGGAGTGAGGACGAGCAGTACTTC. It yields the protein CSASPGTSGSEDEQYF.

The table lists this clone with a few counts. The J gene is TRBJ1-5, the V gene TRBV19; D is perhaps TRBD1 (6 bases). Germline CDR1 LNHDA, CDR2 SQIVND (reference sequence). Trimming cost V 6 bases and J 5 bases, with 11 bases left between them. The CDR3 loop spans 13 amino acids. The chain's CDR3 is CASRWGGHQPQHF. The DNA for the CDR3 is TGTGCCAGTAGATGGGGGGGCCATCAGCCCCAGCATTTT. The entire variable domain, with the rest obtained from reference TRBV19 and TRBJ1-5, is as follows: DGGITQSPKYLFRKEGQNVTLSCEQNLNHDAMYWYRQDPGQGLRLIYYSQIVNDFQKGDIAEGYSVSREKKESFPLTVTSAQKNPTAFYLCASRWGGHQPQHFGDGTRLSIL.

The V and J genes are TRBV28 and TRBJ2-1; 7 bases line up with TRBD1. With V trimmed by 5 bases and J by 5 bases, 9 bases remained unmatched. Germline CDR1 and CDR2: MDHEN and SYDVKM. This CDR3 contains 15 residues. Here the CDR3 DNA reads TGTGCCAGCAGTCTAGGGGGCGCTACCGACAATGAGCAGTTCTTC. Encoded protein: CASSLGGATDNEQFF.

The chain links TRBV14 to TRBJ2-1, with TRBD2 matching over 9 bases. After removal of 10 bases from V and 0 bases from J, the junction contained 7 bases not matched to a gene. Germline V gives CDR1 SGHDN, CDR2 FVKESK. This CDR3 spans 15 amino acids. The CDR3 here is CATKETSGSYNEQFF. The CDR3 coding sequence is TGTGCCACCAAGGAGACTAGCGGCTCCTACAATGAGCAGTTCTTC.